A selection of T cell receptor beta chains follows, all from one sample in a study of T cell responses to AZD1222 COVID-19 vaccine. Profiled with immunoSEQ multiplex PCR; TCRdb holds only in-frame clones, not every one. The sample holds some 150,000 clones, 82% seen once. Sample: peripheral blood, taken on day 0 of MenACWY control vaccination. The receptor source for this set is an adult in good health. Each CDR3 is given with its conserved first and last residue. Each record gives: D gene, V gene, J gene, clone size, CDR3 DNA, CDR3 protein. D genes are given only for firm matches. Size is omitted from some rows. Given values are once, few, many or a class for expanded clones.

NA	TRBV7-6	TRBJ2-3	NA	TGTGCCAGCAGTCGTTTAGCAACCAGCACAGATACGCAGTATTTT	CASSRLATSTDTQYF
NA	TRBV11-2	TRBJ2-7	few	TGTGCCAGCAGCTTATCCGGGCTCGAGCAGTACTTC	CASSLSGLEQYF
TRBD1	TRBV10-3	TRBJ1-3	once	TGTGCCAACGGACAGGGGGCGTTGAGTGATAAGGGAAACACCATATATTTT	CANGQGALSDKGNTIYF
NA	TRBV28	TRBJ1-2	NA	TGTGCCAGCAGTCCCCCTTCCGGAGGAATCTATGGCTACACCTTC	CASSPPSGGIYGYTF
NA	TRBV18	TRBJ2-6	NA	TGTGCCAGCTCACCACGGGGGGGGGCACCTTCTGGGGCCAACGTCCTGACTTTC	CASSPRGGAPSGANVLTF
TRBD1	TRBV27	TRBJ1-1	NA	TGTGCCAGCAGTCCAAACAGGGGGCGCATTATGGCTGAAGCTTTCTTT	CASSPNRGRIMAEAFF
TRBD1	TRBV24-1	TRBJ2-1	once	TGTGCCACCAGTGATGGGACAGGGGCCTTTCGGTCCGATGAGCAGTTCTTC	CATSDGTGAFRSDEQFF
TRBD2	TRBV9	TRBJ2-2	NA	TGTGCCAGCAGCGTAGCACTAGCGGGGGCGGAGCTGTTTTTT	CASSVALAGAELFF
NA	TRBV3-1/TRBV3-2	TRBJ2-1	NA	TGTGCCAGCAGCCATCACAACTCCTACAATGAGCAGTTCTTC	CASSHHNSYNEQFF
TRBD1	TRBV15	TRBJ1-1	NA	TGTGCCACCAGCAGAGTAAACAGGGGGGGCACTGAAGCTTTCTTT	CATSRVNRGGTEAFF
NA	TRBV5-4	TRBJ2-7	few	TGTGCCAGCAGCCACTGGAGGAACGAGCAGTACTTC	CASSHWRNEQYF
TRBD1	TRBV30	TRBJ1-2	NA	TGTGCCACCCGCCGGGACAGGGAGTATGGCTACACCTTC	CATRRDREYGYTF
NA	TRBV7-8	TRBJ2-5	once	TGTGCCAGCAGCTTAACAGGGTATCAAGAGACCCAGTACTTC	CASSLTGYQETQYF
TRBD2	TRBV11-3	TRBJ2-2	once	TGTGCCAGCAGTCCGGGACTAGAAGAAGGCGGGGAGCTGTTTTTT	CASSPGLEEGGELFF
NA	TRBV19	TRBJ2-1	NA	TGTGCCAGTAGTCTTGGGGGAATTTCCTACAATGAGCAGTTCTTC	CASSLGGISYNEQFF
NA	TRBV18	TRBJ1-1	NA	TGTGCCAGCTCACCACGAGGGGGAGGGGGGACTCTCATGAACACTGAAGCTTTCTTT	CASSPRGGGGTLMNTEAFF
NA	TRBV6-5	TRBJ1-2	NA	TGTGCCAGTGGGGGTAGGGGCTATGGCTACACCTTC	CASGGRGYGYTF
NA	TRBV5-5	TRBJ1-2	few	TGTGCCAGCAGGGTGGGACCGGAACAACTTGGAAACTTC	CASRVGPEQLGNF
NA	TRBV6-5	TRBJ1-1	once	TGTGCCAGCAGTTACTCGGCAGGGCCGCCGAACACTGAAGCTTTCTTT	CASSYSAGPPNTEAFF
NA	TRBV19	TRBJ1-1	NA	TGTGCCAGTGGAGATAATCGGGGTCTTATTATGAACACTGAAGCTTTCTTT	CASGDNRGLIMNTEAFF
NA	TRBV5-1	TRBJ1-2	NA	TGCGCCAGCAGCTTGGTACCAGGGAGCGACTATGGCTACACCTTC	CASSLVPGSDYGYTF
TRBD1	TRBV28	TRBJ1-3	NA	TGTGCCAGCAGTGAGGACAGGGGAAACACCATATATTTT	CASSEDRGNTIYF
NA	TRBV28	TRBJ1-2	NA	TGTGCCAGCAGACAAAGTTATGGCTACACCTTC	CASRQSYGYTF
NA	TRBV18	TRBJ2-7	NA	TGTGCCAGCTCACCAGAGGGGACGACCTACGAGCAGTACTTC	CASSPEGTTYEQYF
TRBD1	TRBV10-3	TRBJ1-2	NA	TGTGCCATCAGTGAGCCTAATCGGGACAGCAGTTATGGCTACACCTTC	CAISEPNRDSSYGYTF
NA	TRBV27	TRBJ1-3	NA	TGTGCCAGCAGTTTAGGGGGGCATGGAAACACCATATATTTT	CASSLGGHGNTIYF